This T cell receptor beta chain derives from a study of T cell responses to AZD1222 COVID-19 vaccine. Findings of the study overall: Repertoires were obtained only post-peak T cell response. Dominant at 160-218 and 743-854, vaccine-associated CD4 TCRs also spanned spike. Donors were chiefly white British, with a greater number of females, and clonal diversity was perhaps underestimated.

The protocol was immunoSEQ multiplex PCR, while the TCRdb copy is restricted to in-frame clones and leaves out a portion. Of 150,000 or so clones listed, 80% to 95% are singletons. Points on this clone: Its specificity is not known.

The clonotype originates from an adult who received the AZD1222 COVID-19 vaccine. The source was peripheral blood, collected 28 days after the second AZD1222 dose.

CDR3 protein: CASSSRTDNEQFF. The CDR3 coding sequence is TGTGCCAGCTCTTCTCGGACAGACAATGAGCAGTTCTTC. V and J are TRBV18 and TRBJ2-1; possibly TRBD1 for D (6 bases). The CDR3 spans 13 residues. Trimming cost V 6 bases and J 5 bases, with 11 bases left between them. The V gene's germline CDR1 is KGHSH and CDR2 LQKENI.